Listed here are 3 T cell receptor beta chains from one sample, sequenced in a study of blood T cell repertoires in COVID-19. This table comes from immunoSEQ multiplex PCR, and its TCRdb copy is limited to in-frame clones, with some not included. Among some 250,000 clones, roughly 82% were seen once, and the ten largest hold roughly an eighth. Sample: peripheral blood. All receptors come from a man at least 80 years old with acute or convalescent COVID-19.

Only one count was recorded for this clone. The rearrangement uses TRBV5-4 and TRBJ2-3; D may be TRBD1 (5 bases). Per the germline V gene, CDR1 is SGHNT and CDR2 is YYREEE (reference sequence). The CDR3 runs to 14 residues. Trimming cost V 4 bases and J 2 bases, with 11 bases left between them. This chain's CDR3 is CASSPQGPTDTQYF. CDR3 coding DNA: TGTGCCAGCAGCCCCCAGGGCCCCACAGATACGCAGTATTTT.

CDR3 in DNA: TGCGCCAGCAGCCAAGGTATCTCTGAAGCTTTCTTT. Translating gives CASSQGISEAFF. The V call is TRBV4-3, the J call TRBJ1-1; D remains unclear. CDR3 size: 12 residues. CDR1 is LGHNA and CDR2 is YSLEER in the germline V gene. Between the trimmed V and J ends, which lost 1 base and 6 bases, there was a span of 6 bases.

This chain connects TRBV18 to TRBJ2-3; 15 nucleotides line up with TRBD2. The CDR3 totals 15 residues. Germline CDR1 reads KGHSH; CDR2 reads LQKENI. V gave up 3 bases and J gave up 9 bases; unmatched junction bases: 4. The CDR3 loop is CASSPGLAGGPTQYF. The CDR3 bases are TGTGCCAGCTCACCTGGACTAGCGGGGGGGCCGACGCAGTATTTT.